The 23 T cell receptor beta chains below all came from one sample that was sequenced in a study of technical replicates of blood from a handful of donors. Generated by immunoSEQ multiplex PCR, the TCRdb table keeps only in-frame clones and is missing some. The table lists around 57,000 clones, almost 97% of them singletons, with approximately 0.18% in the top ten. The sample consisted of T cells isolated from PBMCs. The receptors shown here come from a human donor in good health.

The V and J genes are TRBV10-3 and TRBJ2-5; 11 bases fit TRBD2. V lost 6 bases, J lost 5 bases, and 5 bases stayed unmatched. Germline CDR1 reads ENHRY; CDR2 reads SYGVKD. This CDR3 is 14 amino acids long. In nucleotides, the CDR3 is TGTGCCATCAGAGGGGCTAGCGGGGGGGAGACCCAGTACTTC. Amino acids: CAIRGASGGETQYF.

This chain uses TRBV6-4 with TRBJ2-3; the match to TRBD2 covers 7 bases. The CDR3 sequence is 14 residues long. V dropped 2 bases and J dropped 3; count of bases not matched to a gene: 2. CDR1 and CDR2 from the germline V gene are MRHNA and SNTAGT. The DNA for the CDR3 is TGTGCCAGCAGTGACCGGGGGGAAACAGATACGCAGTATTTT. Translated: CASSDRGETDTQYF.

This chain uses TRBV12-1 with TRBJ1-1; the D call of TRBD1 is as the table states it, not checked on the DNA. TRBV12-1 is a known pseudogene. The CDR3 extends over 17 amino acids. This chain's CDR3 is CASSSARDDNGTQASYF. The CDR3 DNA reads TGTGCCAGCAGCTCCGCCAGAGACGACAATGGGACACAAGCATCCTACTTT.

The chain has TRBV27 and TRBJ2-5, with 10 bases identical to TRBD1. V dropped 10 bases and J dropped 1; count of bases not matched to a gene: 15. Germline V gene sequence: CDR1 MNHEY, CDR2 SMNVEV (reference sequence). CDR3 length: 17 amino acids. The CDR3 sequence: CATKSRDRGRGQETQYF. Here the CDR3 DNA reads TGTGCCACCAAGTCCCGGGACAGGGGTCGGGGCCAAGAGACCCAGTACTTC.

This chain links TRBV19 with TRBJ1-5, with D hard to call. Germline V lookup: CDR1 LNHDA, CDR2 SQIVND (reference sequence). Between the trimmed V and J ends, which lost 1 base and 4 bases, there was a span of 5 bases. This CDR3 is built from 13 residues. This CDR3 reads CASSIGPNQPQHF. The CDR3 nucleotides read TGTGCCAGTAGTATAGGTCCGAATCAGCCCCAGCATTTT.

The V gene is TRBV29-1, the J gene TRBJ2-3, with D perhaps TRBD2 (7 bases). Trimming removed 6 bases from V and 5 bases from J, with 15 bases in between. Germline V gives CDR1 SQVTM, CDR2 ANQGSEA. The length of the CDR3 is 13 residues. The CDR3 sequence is CSVYRGGVDTQYF. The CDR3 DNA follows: TGCAGCGTATACCGCGGGGGCGTAGATACGCAGTATTTT.

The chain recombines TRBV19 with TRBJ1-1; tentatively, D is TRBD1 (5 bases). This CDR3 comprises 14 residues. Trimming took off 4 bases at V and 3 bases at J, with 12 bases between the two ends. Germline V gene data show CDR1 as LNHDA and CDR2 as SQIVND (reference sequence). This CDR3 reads CASSRGGRDTEAFF. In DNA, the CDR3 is TGTGCCAGTAGTAGGGGGGGTAGGGACACTGAAGCTTTCTTT.

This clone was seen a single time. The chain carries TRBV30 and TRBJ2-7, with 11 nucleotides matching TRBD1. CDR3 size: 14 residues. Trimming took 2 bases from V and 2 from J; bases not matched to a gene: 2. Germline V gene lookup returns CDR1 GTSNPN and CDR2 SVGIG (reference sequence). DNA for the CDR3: TGTGCCTGGAGTTCGGGACAGGGGGCCTACGAGCAGTACTTC. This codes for CAWSSGQGAYEQYF. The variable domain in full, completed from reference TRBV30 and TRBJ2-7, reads SQTIHQWPATLVQPVGSPLSLECTVEGTSNPNLYWYRQAAGRGLQLLFYSVGIGQISSEVPQNLSASRPQDRQFILSSKKLLLSDSGFYLCAWSSGQGAYEQYFGPGTRLTVT.

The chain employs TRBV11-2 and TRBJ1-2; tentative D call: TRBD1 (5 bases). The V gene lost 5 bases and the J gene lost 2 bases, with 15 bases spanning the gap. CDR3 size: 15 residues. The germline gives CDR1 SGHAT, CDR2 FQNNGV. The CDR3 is CASSPRRGQNYGYTF. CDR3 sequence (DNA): TGTGCCAGCAGCCCCCGGAGGGGTCAAAACTATGGCTACACCTTC. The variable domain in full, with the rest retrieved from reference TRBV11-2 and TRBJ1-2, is EAGVAQSPRYKIIEKRQSVAFWCNPISGHATLYWYQQILGQGPKLLIQFQNNGVVDDSQLPKDRFSAERLKGVDSTLKIQPAKLEDSAVYLCASSPRRGQNYGYTFGSGTRLTVV.

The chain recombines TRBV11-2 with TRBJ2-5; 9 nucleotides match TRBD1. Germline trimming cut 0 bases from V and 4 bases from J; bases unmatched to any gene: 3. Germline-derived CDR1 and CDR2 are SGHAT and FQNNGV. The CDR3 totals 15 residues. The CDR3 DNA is TGTGCCAGCAGCTTAGAAAGGACAGGGGCAGAGACCCAGTACTTC. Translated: CASSLERTGAETQYF.

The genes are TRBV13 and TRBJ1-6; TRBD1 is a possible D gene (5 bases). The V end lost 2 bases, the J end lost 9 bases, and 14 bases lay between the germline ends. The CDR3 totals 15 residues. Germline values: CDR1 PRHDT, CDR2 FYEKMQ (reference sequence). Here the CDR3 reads CASSLRGREISPLHF. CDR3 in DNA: TGTGCCAGCAGCTTAAGGGGCCGGGAGATTTCACCCCTCCACTTT.

CDR3 loop: CATSRTGGSYSPLHF. In DNA form, the CDR3 reads TGTGCCACCAGCCGTACAGGGGGCTCGTATTCACCCCTCCACTTT. This chain uses TRBV15 with TRBJ1-6, with 9 bases identical to TRBD1. Germline CDR1 reads LNHNV; CDR2 reads YYDKDF (reference sequence). This CDR3 spans 15 amino acids. V lost 5 bases, J lost 8 bases, and 7 bases stayed unmatched.

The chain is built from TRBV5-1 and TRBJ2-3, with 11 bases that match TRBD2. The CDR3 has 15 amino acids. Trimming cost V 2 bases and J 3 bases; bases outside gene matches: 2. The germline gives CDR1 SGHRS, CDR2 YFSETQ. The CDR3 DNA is TGCGCCAGCAGCTTCTTAGCGGGGGGGACAGATACGCAGTATTTT. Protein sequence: CASSFLAGGTDTQYF.

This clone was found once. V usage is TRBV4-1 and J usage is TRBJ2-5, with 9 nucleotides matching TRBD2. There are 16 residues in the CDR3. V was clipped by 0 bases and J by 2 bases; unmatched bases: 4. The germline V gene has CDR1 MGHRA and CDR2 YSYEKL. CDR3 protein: CASSQDFLAGQETQYF. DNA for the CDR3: TGCGCCAGCAGCCAAGATTTCCTAGCGGGGCAAGAGACCCAGTACTTC.

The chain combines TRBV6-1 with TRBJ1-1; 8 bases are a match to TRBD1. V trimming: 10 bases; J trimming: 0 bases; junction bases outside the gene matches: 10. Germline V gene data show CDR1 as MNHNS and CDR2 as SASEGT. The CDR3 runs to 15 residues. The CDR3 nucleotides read TGTGCCATAATTTGGGGACAGGCCATGAACACTGAAGCTTTCTTT. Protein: CAIIWGQAMNTEAFF.

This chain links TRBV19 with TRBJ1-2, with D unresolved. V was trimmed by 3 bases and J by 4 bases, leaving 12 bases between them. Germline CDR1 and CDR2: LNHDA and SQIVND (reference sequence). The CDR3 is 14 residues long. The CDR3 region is CASSIGRGGYGYTF. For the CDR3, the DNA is TGTGCCAGTAGTATTGGTCGGGGTGGCTATGGCTACACCTTC.

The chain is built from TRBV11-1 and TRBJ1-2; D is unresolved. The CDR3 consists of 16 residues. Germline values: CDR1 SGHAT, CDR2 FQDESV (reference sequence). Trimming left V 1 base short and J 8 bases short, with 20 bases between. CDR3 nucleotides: TGTGCCAGCAGCTTAGAAAGGGCCCCCTCCGAGCGGGGCTACACCTTC. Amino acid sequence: CASSLERAPSERGYTF.

CDR3 region: CASSLLTSGSPEQFF. The CDR3 DNA sequence: TGTGCCAGCAGCTTGTTAACTAGCGGGAGTCCTGAGCAGTTCTTC. The gene calls are TRBV5-6 and TRBJ2-1; 11 bases map to TRBD2. Losses at the gene ends were 1 base for V and 9 bases for J; bases not matched to a gene: 6. The CDR3 extends over 15 amino acids. Per germline, CDR1 SGHDT and CDR2 YYEEEE.

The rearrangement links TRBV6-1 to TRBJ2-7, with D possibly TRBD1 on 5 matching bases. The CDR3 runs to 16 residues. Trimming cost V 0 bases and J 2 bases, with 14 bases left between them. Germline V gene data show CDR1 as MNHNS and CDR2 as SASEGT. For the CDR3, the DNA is TGTGCCAGCAGTGAAGCGCTTCTCCAGGGCCCCTACGAGCAGTACTTC. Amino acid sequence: CASSEALLQGPYEQYF.

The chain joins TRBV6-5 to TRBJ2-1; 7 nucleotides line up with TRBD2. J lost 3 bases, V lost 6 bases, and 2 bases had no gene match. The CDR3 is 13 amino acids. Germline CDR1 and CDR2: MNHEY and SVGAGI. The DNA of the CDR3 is TGTGCCAGCAGGGCGGGGGTCTACAATGAGCAGTTCTTC. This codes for CASRAGVYNEQFF.

The CDR3 region is CASSYSFRAGGYGYTF. The CDR3 DNA follows: TGTGCCAGCAGTTACTCGTTCCGGGCGGGAGGCTATGGCTACACCTTC. The chain recombines TRBV6-5 with TRBJ1-2; D is unresolved. From germline, CDR1 is MNHEY and CDR2 SVGAGI. V was shortened by 0 bases and J by 4 bases, with 15 bases between the two germline ends. This CDR3 comprises 16 residues.

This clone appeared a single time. CDR3 loop: CASSKLSGDTQYF. Here the CDR3 DNA reads TGTGCCAGCAGTAAGCTGAGCGGAGATACGCAGTATTTT. The chain links TRBV6-5 to TRBJ2-3, with D perhaps matching TRBD2 (5 bases). Germline V CDR1 and CDR2: MNHEY, SVGAGI. Deletions cut 5 bases from V and 5 bases from J, with 11 bases between. The CDR3 runs 13 residues.

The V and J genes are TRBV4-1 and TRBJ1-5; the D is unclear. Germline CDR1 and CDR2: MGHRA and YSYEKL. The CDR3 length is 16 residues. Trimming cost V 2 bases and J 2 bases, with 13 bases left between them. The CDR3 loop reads CASSQPTGGRNQPQHF. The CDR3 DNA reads TGCGCCAGCAGCCAACCCACCGGCGGGCGCAATCAGCCCCAGCATTTT.